This T cell receptor beta chain came from a study of cytomegalovirus exposure and HLA in healthy donors. Amplification used 60 Vbeta primers and 13 Jbeta primers. Original handling: An analysis that came later counted 80 million or so unique TCR beta chains, 10 million to 11 million shared. The table came from immunoSEQ multiplex PCR; TCRdb's copy has only in-frame clones and leaves some out. For V, J and clone size, that table is used; D and trimming come from the DNA. The sample shows about 130,000 clones, 60% to 80% of them seen only once. CDR3 length: 14 residues. The germline V gene has CDR1 SEHNR and CDR2 FQNEAQ (reference sequence). Trimming left V 3 bases short and J 6 bases short, with 11 bases between. The study's findings and limits: A missense DCLRE1C variant was associated with V- and J-gene trimming of TCR beta chains in a later analysis, and an independent cohort replicated the association. A few V segments could not be told apart, such as TRBV6-2 and TRBV6-3, and were left out. Immune exposure information comprised only CMV serostatus.

This clone has more than one count but fewer than ten. Antigen unknown. Sequencing was carried out using PBMCs. The rearrangement links TRBV7-9 to TRBJ2-2; possible D gene TRBD2, 6 bases. This TCR was recovered from a man aged 50 to 60 in good health and CMV-seronegative. The DNA of the CDR3 is TGTGCCAGCAGCTTGTTAGGGGAGGCCGGGGAGCTGTTTTTT. This gives the protein CASSLLGEAGELFF.